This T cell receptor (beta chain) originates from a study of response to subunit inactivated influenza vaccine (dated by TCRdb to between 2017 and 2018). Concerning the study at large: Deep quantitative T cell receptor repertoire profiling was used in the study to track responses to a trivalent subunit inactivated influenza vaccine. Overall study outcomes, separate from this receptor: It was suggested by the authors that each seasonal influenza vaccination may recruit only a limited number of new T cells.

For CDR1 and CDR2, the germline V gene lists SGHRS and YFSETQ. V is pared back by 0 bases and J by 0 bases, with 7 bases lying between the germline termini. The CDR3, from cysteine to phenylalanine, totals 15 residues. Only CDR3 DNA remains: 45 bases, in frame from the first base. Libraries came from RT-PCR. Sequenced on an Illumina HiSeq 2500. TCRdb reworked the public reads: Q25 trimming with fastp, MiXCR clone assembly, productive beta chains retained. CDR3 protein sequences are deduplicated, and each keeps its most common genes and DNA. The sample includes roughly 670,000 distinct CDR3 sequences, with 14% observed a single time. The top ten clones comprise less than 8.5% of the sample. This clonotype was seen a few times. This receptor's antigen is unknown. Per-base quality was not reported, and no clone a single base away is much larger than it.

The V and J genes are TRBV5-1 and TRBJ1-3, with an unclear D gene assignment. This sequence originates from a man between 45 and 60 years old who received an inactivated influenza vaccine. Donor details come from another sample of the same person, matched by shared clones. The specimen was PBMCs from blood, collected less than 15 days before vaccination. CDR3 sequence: CASSLGSASGNTIYF. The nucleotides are TGCGCCAGCAGCTTGGGGTCCGCCTCTGGAAACACCATATATTTT.